Following are 8 T cell receptor beta chains from one sample sequenced in a study of cytomegalovirus exposure and HLA in healthy donors. The PCR contained 60 Vbeta and 13 Jbeta primers. The assay was immunoSEQ multiplex PCR, and TCRdb's table has in-frame clones only and misses some. The sample records about 200,000 clones, approximately 80% being singletons. The sample taken for sequencing was PBMCs. Receptors originate from a woman aged 25-40 years in good health and CMV-seropositive.

The V gene is TRBV9, the J gene TRBJ2-1, with 7 positions matching TRBD2. The CDR3 is made up of 16 amino acids. Germline trimming cut 0 bases from V and 4 bases from J; bases unmatched to any gene: 7. Germline V gene sequence: CDR1 SGDLS, CDR2 YYNGEE. DNA for the CDR3: TGTGCCAGCAGCGTAGGATTCAGCGGGGTGTACAATGAGCAGTTCTTC. Translating it yields CASSVGFSGVYNEQFF.

Of note for this clone: Other nucleotide sequences from this sample produce the same CDR3. This chain uses TRBV9 with TRBJ2-7; 14 bases map to TRBD2. The CDR3 has 15 residues. Per the germline V gene, CDR1 is SGDLS and CDR2 is YYNGEE. V lost 2 bases to trimming and J lost 3 bases; unmatched junction nucleotides: 1. The CDR3 sequence: CASSVGLAGDYEQYF. DNA of the CDR3: TGTGCCAGCAGCGTGGGACTAGCGGGGGACTACGAGCAGTACTTC.

This clone was counted between two and nine times. The chain links TRBV27 to TRBJ1-6, with unresolved D. Germline V CDR1 and CDR2: MNHEY, SMNVEV (reference sequence). This CDR3 spans 15 amino acids. Trimming took 5 bases from V and 6 from J, leaving 14 bases between them. Written as DNA, the CDR3 is TGTGCCAGCAGTCCCTCCCTTTTTCTTAATTCACCCCTCCACTTT. This translates into CASSPSLFLNSPLHF.

In nucleotides, the CDR3 is TGTGCCAGCAGCGTCCTACACGAGCAGTACTTC. Translation gives CASSVLHEQYF. This rearrangement joins TRBV11-2 to TRBJ2-7; D not certain. CDR3 size: 11 residues. Germline V CDR1 and CDR2: SGHAT, FQNNGV. Trimming removed 5 bases at V and 5 bases at J, with 7 bases between.

This clone appeared once. This chain links TRBV12-2 with TRBJ2-1; no check of the table's D call, TRBD1, against the DNA was made. TRBV12-2 represents a pseudogene. CDR3 size: 13 residues. The CDR3 nucleotides are TGTGCAAGTCGCTTAGCCCGCAGGGCTGAGCAGTTCTTC. It encodes CASRLARRAEQFF.

This clone was found once. The chain employs TRBV5-4 and TRBJ1-3, with 7 positions matching TRBD1. V lost 4 bases and J lost 2; bases outside the gene matches: 3. CDR1 is SGHNT and CDR2 is YYREEE in the germline V gene (reference sequence). The CDR3 covers 14 residues. The CDR3 nucleotides are TGTGCCAGCAGCCCAGGGGGGACTGGAAACACCATATATTTT. Its translation is CASSPGGTGNTIYF.

V and J are TRBV4-1 and TRBJ2-1, with D tentatively TRBD1 (6 bases). V lost 0 bases and J 6 bases, leaving 15 bases between the germline ends. Germline CDR1 reads MGHRA; CDR2 reads YSYEKL. The CDR3 is 16 residues long. The CDR3 coding sequence is TGCGCCAGCAGCCAAGAATCCAGGGGCGATGGCAATGAGCAGTTCTTC. Translating gives CASSQESRGDGNEQFF.

This clone appeared once. The chain recombines TRBV6-5 with TRBJ1-5, with TRBD1 as a possible D gene (5 bases). CDR3 length: 15 amino acids. Germline CDR1 is MNHEY and CDR2 is SVGAGI. The V end lost 6 bases, the J end lost 4 bases, and 16 bases lay between the germline ends. The CDR3 sequence: CASRMHQGRNQPQHF. Here the CDR3 DNA reads TGTGCCAGCAGGATGCACCAGGGTCGGAATCAGCCCCAGCATTTT.